These 24 T cell receptor beta chains came from one sample sequenced in a study of T-cell memory formation after mild COVID-19. TCRdb re-called the 5' RACE reads through MiXCR, storing one row per CDR3 protein. This table holds around 400,000 distinct CDR3 sequences, roughly a quarter found once. The sequencing sample was made of PBMCs or a T cell subset sorted from them (not recorded which). The receptors were sampled from an adult woman who had mild COVID-19 (a few samples of this study predate the infection). Cell type and time point are not known.

V usage is TRBV4-1 and J usage is TRBJ1-2; D remains ambiguous. CDR3 length: 13 amino acids. Trimming left V 5 bases short and J 8 bases short, with 15 bases between. CDR1 is MGHRA, CDR2 YSYEKL, per germline. The CDR3 spells CASSFTSMGGYTF. The CDR3 DNA reads TGCGCCAGCAGCTTCACCTCGATGGGGGGCTACACCTTC.

The count of this clonotype is one. This chain connects TRBV11-2 to TRBJ2-3; D gene ambiguous. From germline, CDR1 is SGHAT and CDR2 FQNNGV. V shed 4 bases and J shed 6 bases, with 8 bases lying between them. The length of the CDR3 is 12 residues. CDR3 protein: CASSSYFDTQYF. CDR3 nucleotide sequence: TGTGCCAGCAGCTCATACTTCGATACGCAGTATTTT.

This clonotype has a count of ten or more. The J gene is TRBJ2-7, the V gene TRBV7-9; 8 bases align to TRBD1. Trimming cost V 5 bases and J 3 bases; bases outside gene matches: 3. This CDR3 region has 13 residues. CDR1 and CDR2 (germline): SEHNR, FQNEAQ (reference sequence). CDR3 bases: TGTGCCAGCAGCCATACAGGGGGCTACGAGCAGTACTTC. Translation: CASSHTGGYEQYF.

The V call is TRBV5-1, the J call TRBJ1-6; perhaps TRBD1 as D (6 bases). CDR3 length: 16 amino acids. Trimming shortened V by 0 bases and J by 10 bases, and 17 bases separated the two germline ends. Germline assignment: CDR1 SGHRS and CDR2 YFSETQ. CDR3 protein: CASSLDGGSVESPLHF. As DNA, the CDR3 is TGCGCCAGCAGCTTGGATGGGGGCAGTGTGGAATCACCCCTCCACTTT.

This chain uses TRBV20-1 with TRBJ2-3; 7 bases agree with TRBD2. CDR1 and CDR2 (germline): DFQATT, SNEGSKA (reference sequence). This CDR3 comprises 18 residues. V lost 0 bases and J lost 4; bases outside the gene matches: 16. The CDR3 DNA reads TGCAGTGCTAGAGATCTTGGGGAGGCGGGAGTTCCCTCAGATACGCAGTATTTT. It yields the protein CSARDLGEAGVPSDTQYF.

The gene calls are TRBV5-1 and TRBJ2-1, with 10 bases identical to TRBD1. J was trimmed by 10 bases and V by 6 bases; bases with no gene match: 13. Germline V gene data show CDR1 as SGHRS and CDR2 as YFSETQ. This CDR3 region has 15 residues. The CDR3 region is CASNRGTGDSGEQFF. In DNA, the CDR3 is TGCGCCAGCAACAGGGGGACAGGGGACTCGGGCGAGCAGTTCTTC.

V is TRBV2 and J is TRBJ1-4, with 8 bases identical to TRBD1. The length of the CDR3 is 13 residues. From germline, CDR1 is SNHLY and CDR2 FYNNEI. V was clipped by 9 bases and J by 0 bases; unmatched bases: 0. CDR3: CARQGATNEKLFF. In DNA form, the CDR3 reads TGTGCCAGACAGGGGGCAACTAATGAAAAACTGTTTTTT.

The rearrangement uses TRBV20-1 and TRBJ2-7; 8 bases map to TRBD2. In germline, CDR1 is DFQATT, CDR2 SNEGSKA (reference sequence). This CDR3 contains 14 residues. Trimming cost V 2 bases and J 3 bases; bases outside gene matches: 6. CDR3 sequence (DNA): TGCAGTGCTAGAATGGCGGGAGGCCTCTACGAGCAGTACTTC. Its translation is CSARMAGGLYEQYF.

This clonotype occurred many times. The chain carries TRBV5-1 and TRBJ1-2; the match to TRBD1 covers 7 bases. V trimming: 0 bases; J trimming: 7 bases; junction bases outside the gene matches: 3. Germline assignment: CDR1 SGHRS and CDR2 YFSETQ. This CDR3 contains 13 residues. The DNA of the CDR3 is TGCGCCAGCAGCTTGGGACAGGGACGTGGCTACACCTTC. Protein sequence: CASSLGQGRGYTF.

CDR3 loop: CASRKSGGNEQFF. In nucleotides, the CDR3 is TGTGCCAGCAGAAAGTCGGGGGGCAATGAGCAGTTCTTC. The V gene is TRBV6-5, the J gene TRBJ2-1; 7 bases map to TRBD2. The length of the CDR3 is 13 residues. V lost 6 bases and J lost 6; bases outside the gene matches: 5. CDR1 and CDR2 from the germline V gene are MNHEY and SVGAGI.

J is TRBJ1-1 and V is TRBV7-3; D ambiguous. Trimming removed 4 bases from V and 4 bases from J, with 13 bases in between. Germline-derived CDR1 and CDR2 are SGHTA and FQGTGA. The CDR3 is made up of 14 amino acids. Here the CDR3 DNA reads TGTGCCAGCAGCTCATTTCACCCTACCACTGAAGCTTTCTTT. It encodes CASSSFHPTTEAFF.

The table lists this clonotype with a few counts. V gene TRBV18 combines with J gene TRBJ1-3, with D unclear. The germline gives CDR1 KGHSH, CDR2 LQKENI. V was shortened by 5 bases and J by 0 bases, with 14 bases between the two germline ends. The CDR3 extends over 16 amino acids. CDR3 sequence (DNA): TGTGCCAGCTCAGGGATCGCAGGCCGCTCTGGAAACACCATATATTTT. Translated, it gives CASSGIAGRSGNTIYF.

The rearrangement links TRBV7-2 to TRBJ2-5; tentatively, D is TRBD1 or TRBD2 (5 bases each). The V gene lost 5 bases and the J gene lost 6 bases, with 10 bases spanning the gap. Germline lookup yields CDR1 SGHTA and CDR2 FQGNSA. The CDR3 totals 12 residues. CDR3 bases: TGTGCCAGCAGCAGGGACCCAAAGACCCAGTACTTC. Amino acid sequence: CASSRDPKTQYF.

This sequence joins TRBV6-5 and TRBJ1-1; 7 nucleotides align to TRBD1. Germline V CDR1 and CDR2: MNHEY, SVGAGI. Losses at the gene ends were 0 bases for V and 3 bases for J; bases not matched to a gene: 10. The CDR3 runs to 17 residues. The CDR3 DNA reads TGTGCCAGCAGTTACTCCCGGAAGAGGGGGCATCACACTGAAGCTTTCTTT. Translating it yields CASSYSRKRGHHTEAFF.

This chain uses TRBV30 with TRBJ1-4; 10 bases align to TRBD1. V lost 1 base to trimming and J lost 5 bases; unmatched junction nucleotides: 1. From germline, CDR1 is GTSNPN and CDR2 SVGIG (reference sequence). The CDR3 extends over 14 amino acids. In DNA, the CDR3 is TGTGCCTGGAGTGCGGGACAGGGGAATGAAAAACTGTTTTTT. Protein product: CAWSAGQGNEKLFF.

The chain employs TRBV29-1 and TRBJ2-3; 7 bases map to TRBD1. Trimming at V came to 5 bases and at J to 1 base, leaving 3 bases not matched to a gene. The CDR3 consists of 13 residues. The germline gives CDR1 SQVTM, CDR2 ANQGSEA. CDR3 sequence: CSVFGQGTDTQYF. Here the CDR3 DNA reads TGCAGCGTTTTCGGACAGGGCACAGATACGCAGTATTTT.

This clonotype was seen a few times. This rearrangement joins TRBV6-4 to TRBJ1-2; D is uncertain. The germline V gene has CDR1 MRHNA and CDR2 SNTAGT. Trimming removed 6 bases from V and 1 base from J, with 12 bases in between. The CDR3 loop spans 14 amino acids. The CDR3 DNA reads as TGTGCCAGCAGCCTTGACGGAAATAACTATGGCTACACCTTC. Its translation: CASSLDGNNYGYTF.

V and J are TRBV12-5 and TRBJ2-7; no clear D. With 2 bases removed from V and 5 bases from J, the gap between germline ends came to 25 bases. The length of the CDR3 is 18 residues. CDR1 LGHNT and CDR2 FRNRAP come from the germline V gene. DNA for the CDR3: TGTGCTAGTGGTTTGAGGTCGGCACACTCTAACCCCGAAGACGAGCAGTACTTC. It yields the protein CASGLRSAHSNPEDEQYF. The full variable domain, completed using reference TRBV12-5 and TRBJ2-7, is DARVTQTPRHKVTEMGQEVTMRCQPILGHNTVFWYRQTMMQGLELLAYFRNRAPLDDSGMPKDRFSAEMPDATLATLKIQPSEPRDSAVYFCASGLRSAHSNPEDEQYFGPGTRLTVT.

The chain employs TRBV20-1 and TRBJ2-7, with TRBD1 as a possible D gene (6 bases). Trimming stripped 5 bases from V and 9 bases from J, with 11 bases between. The CDR3 runs 10 residues. Germline V gene lookup returns CDR1 DFQATT and CDR2 SNEGSKA (reference sequence). The CDR3 nucleotides are TGCAGTGCTTATACAGGGTTGCAGTACTTC. It translates to CSAYTGLQYF.

This rearrangement joins TRBV7-8 to TRBJ1-4, with D maybe TRBD1 (5 bases). V dropped 1 base and J dropped 7 bases, with 13 bases sitting between them. Per the germline V gene, CDR1 is SGHVS and CDR2 is FQNEAQ. The CDR3 has 15 amino acids. The CDR3 sequence: CASSLGWGGGEKLFF. DNA of the CDR3: TGTGCCAGCAGCTTAGGCTGGGGTGGGGGTGAAAAACTGTTTTTT.

The rearrangement links TRBV5-1 to TRBJ1-1; D is possibly TRBD1 (6 bases). CDR3 length equals 17 residues. The V gene lost 2 bases and the J gene lost 0 bases, with 17 bases spanning the gap. The germline gives CDR1 SGHRS, CDR2 YFSETQ. CDR3 DNA: TGCGCCAGCAGCTTACGGGGGCCCTCCCCTTTGAACACTGAAGCTTTCTTT. Its protein product is CASSLRGPSPLNTEAFF.

This clonotype came up a few times. This chain uses TRBV18 with TRBJ1-4, with D uncertain. Germline loops: CDR1 KGHSH, CDR2 LQKENI. Trimming cost V 0 bases and J 8 bases, with 10 bases left between them. The CDR3 totals 14 residues. The CDR3: CASSPPATVEKLFF. The CDR3 nucleotides read TGTGCCAGCTCACCACCGGCAACGGTGGAAAAACTGTTTTTT.

This clonotype was detected a few times. This rearrangement joins TRBV12-3 or TRBV12-4 to TRBJ2-2; D may be TRBD2 (5 bases). Trimming left V 3 bases short and J 0 bases short, with 14 bases between. The CDR3 has 17 amino acids. The CDR3 loop reads CASSLPREKSNTGELFF. CDR3 nucleotides: TGTGCCAGCAGTTTGCCCCGGGAAAAGTCGAACACCGGGGAGCTGTTTTTT.

This clonotype appeared once. The junction does not match germline at one end; this may be a read error. The chain uses TRBV7-7 and TRBJ2-5, with D perhaps TRBD2 (6 bases). The CDR3 contains 14 residues. Per germline, CDR1 SSHAT and CDR2 FNYEAQ (reference sequence). CDR3: CASSFGGIQETQYF. DNA for the CDR3: TGTGCTAGCAGCTTTGGAGGGATACAAGAGACCCAGTACTTC.